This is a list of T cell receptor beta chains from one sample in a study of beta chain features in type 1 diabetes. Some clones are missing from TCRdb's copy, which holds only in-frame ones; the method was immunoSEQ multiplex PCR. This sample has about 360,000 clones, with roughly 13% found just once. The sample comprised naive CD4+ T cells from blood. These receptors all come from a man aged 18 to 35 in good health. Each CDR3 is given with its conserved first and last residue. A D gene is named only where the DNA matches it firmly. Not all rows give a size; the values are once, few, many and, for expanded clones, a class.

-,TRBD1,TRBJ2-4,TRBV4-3,CASSQEWIRGRWNIQYF,TGCGCCAGCAGCCAAGAATGGATCAGGGGGCGCTGGAACATTCAGTACTTC
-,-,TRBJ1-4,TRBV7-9,CASSVQGGREKLFF,TGTGCCAGCAGCGTACAGGGTGGCCGAGAAAAACTGTTTTTT
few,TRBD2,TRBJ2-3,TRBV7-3,CASSLGLALSTDTQYF,TGTGCCAGCAGCCTCGGACTAGCGCTAAGCACAGATACGCAGTATTTT
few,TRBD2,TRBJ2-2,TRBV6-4,CASSETSGIDTGELFF,TGTGCCAGCAGTGAGACTAGCGGGATTGATACCGGGGAGCTGTTTTTT
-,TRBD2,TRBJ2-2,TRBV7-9,CASSSRPLAGSTGELFF,TGTGCCAGCAGCAGCCGCCCACTAGCGGGAAGCACCGGGGAGCTGTTTTTT
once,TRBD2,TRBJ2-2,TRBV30,CAWRMLAGDTGELFF,TGTGCCTGGAGAATGCTAGCGGGAGATACCGGGGAGCTGTTTTTT
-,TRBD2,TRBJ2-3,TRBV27,CASSLSGRARDTQYF,TGTGCCAGCAGTTTAAGCGGGAGGGCCAGGGATACGCAGTATTTT
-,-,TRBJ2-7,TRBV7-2,CASSLLGTGTEQYF,TGTGCCAGCAGCTTATTAGGAACAGGGACCGAGCAGTACTTC
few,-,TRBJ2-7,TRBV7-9,CASSYLGQSYEQYF,TGTGCCAGCAGCTATCTCGGACAGTCTTACGAGCAGTACTTC
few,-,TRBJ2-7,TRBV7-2,CASSLETGKPYEQYF,TGTGCCAGCAGCTTAGAGACAGGCAAGCCCTACGAGCAGTACTTC
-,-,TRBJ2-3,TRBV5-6,CASSRRDIARPDTQYF,TGTGCCAGCAGTCGCCGGGACATCGCCCGGCCCGATACGCAGTATTTT
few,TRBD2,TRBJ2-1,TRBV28,CASSLLAANEQFF,TGTGCCAGCAGTTTACTAGCGGCCAATGAGCAGTTCTTC
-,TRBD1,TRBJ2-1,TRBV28,CASSLPGTANGEQFF,TGTGCCAGCAGTCTACCCGGGACAGCCAACGGTGAGCAGTTCTTC
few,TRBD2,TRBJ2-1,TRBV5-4,CASSQGLAAYYNEQFF,TGTGCCAGCAGCCAAGGACTAGCGGCGTACTACAATGAGCAGTTCTTC
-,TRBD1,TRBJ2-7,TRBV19,CASSTDRVSYEQYF,TGTGCCAGTAGTACCGACAGGGTGTCCTACGAGCAGTACTTC
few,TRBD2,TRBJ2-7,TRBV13,CASSLKRTSDSYEQYF,TGTGCCAGCAGCCTAAAAAGGACTAGCGACTCCTACGAGCAGTACTTC
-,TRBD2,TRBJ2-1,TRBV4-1,CASSQEVSGNYNEQFF,TGCGCCAGCAGCCAAGAGGTTAGCGGGAACTACAATGAGCAGTTCTTC
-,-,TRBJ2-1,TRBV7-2,CASSASTVYNEQFF,TGTGCCAGCAGCGCCTCGACAGTTTACAATGAGCAGTTCTTC
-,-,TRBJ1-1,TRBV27,CASSPLIGQTHTEAFF,TGTGCCAGCAGTCCCTTAATTGGACAAACGCACACTGAAGCTTTCTTT
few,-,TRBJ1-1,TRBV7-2,CASSLAWGAEAFF,TGTGCCAGCAGCTTAGCGTGGGGGGCTGAAGCTTTCTTT
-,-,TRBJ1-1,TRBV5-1,CASSLYGSLNTEAFF,TGCGCCAGCAGCTTGTATGGGAGCCTGAACACTGAAGCTTTCTTT
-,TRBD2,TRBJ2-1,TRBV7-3,CASSRSGGYNEQFF,TGTGCCAGCAGCCGAAGCGGGGGCTACAATGAGCAGTTCTTC
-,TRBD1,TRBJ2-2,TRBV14,CASSPGQGHPGELFF,TGTGCCAGCAGCCCGGGACAGGGGCACCCCGGGGAGCTGTTTTTT